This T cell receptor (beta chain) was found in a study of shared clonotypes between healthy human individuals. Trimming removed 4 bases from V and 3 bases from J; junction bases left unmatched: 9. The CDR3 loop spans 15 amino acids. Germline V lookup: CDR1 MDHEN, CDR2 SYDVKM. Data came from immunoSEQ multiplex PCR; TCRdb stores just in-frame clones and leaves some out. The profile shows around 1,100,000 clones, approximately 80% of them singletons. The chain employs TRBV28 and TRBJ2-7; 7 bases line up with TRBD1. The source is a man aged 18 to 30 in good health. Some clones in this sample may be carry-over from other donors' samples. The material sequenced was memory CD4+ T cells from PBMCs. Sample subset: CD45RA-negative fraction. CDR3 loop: CASSSGAGGNYEQYF. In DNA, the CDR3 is TGTGCCAGCAGTTCCGGGGCAGGGGGAAACTACGAGCAGTACTTC.